The present entry profiles one T cell receptor (beta chain) with its context. Per the original data handling: The assay estimated nucleated cells by amplifying reference gene primers. Using immunoSEQ multiplex PCR, the repertoire was profiled, and TCRdb retains in-frame clones only, with some absent. That table furnishes V, J and clone size, whereas the DNA furnished D and trimming. The sample carries 31,000 or so clones, roughly 89% recorded once. CDR3 length equals 15 residues. Germline V CDR1 and CDR2: SGHNT, YYREEE (reference sequence). V dropped 3 bases and J dropped 0; count of bases not matched to a gene: 3. The data belong to a study of blood T cell repertoires in COVID-19. Whole-study context: COVID-19 samples, acute and convalescent, were from the United States, Italy and Spain. PBMCs, B-cell-depleted T cells, or T cells were the source of the cDNA or gDNA that made up the material.

This clonotype was obtained from an elderly man with acute or convalescent COVID-19. The chain carries TRBV5-4 and TRBJ2-1, with TRBD1 matching 7 bases. The sequenced sample was peripheral blood. In DNA, the CDR3 is TGTGCCAGCAGCTGGGGACAGAACTCCTACAATGAGCAGTTCTTC. This codes for CASSWGQNSYNEQFF.